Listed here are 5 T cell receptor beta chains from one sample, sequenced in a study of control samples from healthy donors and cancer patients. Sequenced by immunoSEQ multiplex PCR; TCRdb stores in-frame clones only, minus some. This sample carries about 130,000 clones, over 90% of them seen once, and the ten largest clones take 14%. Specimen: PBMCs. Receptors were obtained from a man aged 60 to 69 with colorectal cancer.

The CDR3 reads CASSPQGTPYEQYF. For the CDR3, the DNA is TGCGCCAGCAGCCCCCAGGGGACCCCCTACGAGCAGTACTTC. The rearrangement links TRBV5-1 to TRBJ2-7; the D gene is possibly TRBD1 (6 bases). The CDR3 contains 14 residues. V shed 4 bases and J shed 2 bases, with 13 bases lying between them. CDR1 SGHRS and CDR2 YFSETQ come from the germline V gene.

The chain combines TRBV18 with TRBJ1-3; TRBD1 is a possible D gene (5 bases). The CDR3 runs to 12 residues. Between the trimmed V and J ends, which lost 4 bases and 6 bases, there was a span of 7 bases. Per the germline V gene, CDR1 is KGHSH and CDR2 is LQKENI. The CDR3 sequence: CASSHRSNTIYF. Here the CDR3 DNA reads TGTGCCAGCTCACACAGGTCAAACACCATATATTTT.

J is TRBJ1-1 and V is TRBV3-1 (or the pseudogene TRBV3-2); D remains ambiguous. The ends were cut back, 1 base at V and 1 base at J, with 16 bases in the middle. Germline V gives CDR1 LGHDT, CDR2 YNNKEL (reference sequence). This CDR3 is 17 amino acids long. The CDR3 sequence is CASSQGSRVSGNTEAFF. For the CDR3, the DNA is TGTGCCAGCAGCCAAGGGTCGAGGGTTTCGGGGAACACTGAAGCTTTCTTT.

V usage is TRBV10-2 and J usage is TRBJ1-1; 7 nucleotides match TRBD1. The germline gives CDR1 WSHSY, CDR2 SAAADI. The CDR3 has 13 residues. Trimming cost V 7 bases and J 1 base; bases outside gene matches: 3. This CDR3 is CASTRGANTEAFF. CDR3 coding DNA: TGCGCCAGCACCAGGGGGGCGAACACTGAAGCTTTCTTT.

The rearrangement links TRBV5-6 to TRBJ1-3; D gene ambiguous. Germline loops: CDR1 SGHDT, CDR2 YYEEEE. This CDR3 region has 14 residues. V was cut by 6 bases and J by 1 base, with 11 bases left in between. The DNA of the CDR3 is TGTGCCAGCACCCTGGGAGGGTCTGGAAACACCATATATTTT. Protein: CASTLGGSGNTIYF.